Below are 24 T cell receptor beta chains sequenced from a single sample in a study of blood T cell repertoires in COVID-19 (TCRdb year 2020). Library preparation employed the immunoSEQ multiplex PCR assay. The clones in this table, taken by TCRdb from immuneACCESS, are in-frame only. Not every clone is retained; where verified, under half of the shortfall comes from an unresolved V gene, and the cause of the rest is unknown. A total of around 160,000 clones appear in this sample, 85% to 95% of them only once. Less than 2% of the sample rests with the top ten. Sequenced input: peripheral blood. The receptors were gathered from a woman between 55 and 75 years old with COVID-19, enrolled during active disease.

The CDR3: CASSLVPQGGYEQFF. In nucleotides, the CDR3 is TGTGCCAGCAGCTTAGTGCCCCAGGGGGGTTATGAGCAGTTCTTC. This sequence joins TRBV7-9 and TRBJ2-1; D may be TRBD1 (7 bases). Germline assignment: CDR1 SEHNR and CDR2 FQNEAQ (reference sequence). V lost 1 base, J lost 8 bases, and 15 bases lay in between. The CDR3 has 15 residues. The full variable domain, completed using reference TRBV7-9 and TRBJ2-1, is DTGVSQNPRHKITKRGQNVTFRCDPISEHNRLYWYRQTLGQGPEFLTYFQNEAQLEKSRLLSDRFSAERPKGSFSTLEIQRTEQGDSAMYLCASSLVPQGGYEQFFGPGTRLTVL.

The chain carries TRBV4-1 and TRBJ2-2; 12 bases line up with TRBD2. CDR1 and CDR2 from the germline V gene are MGHRA and YSYEKL. The CDR3 runs 21 residues. Germline trimming cut 2 bases from V and 0 bases from J; bases unmatched to any gene: 13. The DNA for the CDR3 is TGCGCCAGCAGCCAACTCCACGCGCCCGGACTAGCGGGGTCGAACACCGGGGAGCTGTTTTTT. This encodes CASSQLHAPGLAGSNTGELFF.

The sample holds one count of this clone. This chain connects TRBV19 to TRBJ2-7; D unresolved. Per the germline V gene, CDR1 is LNHDA and CDR2 is SQIVND (reference sequence). This CDR3 comprises 13 residues. The V end was cut by 4 bases, the J end by 5 bases, with 12 bases between. CDR3 DNA: TGTGCCAGTAGTACAGGCCGCTGGGACGAGCAGTACTTC. Translated, it gives CASSTGRWDEQYF. Using reference TRBV19 and TRBJ2-7 for the parts outside the CDR3, the full variable domain is DGGITQSPKYLFRKEGQNVTLSCEQNLNHDAMYWYRQDPGQGLRLIYYSQIVNDFQKGDIAEGYSVSREKKESFPLTVTSAQKNPTAFYLCASSTGRWDEQYFGPGTRLTVT.

V and J are TRBV5-4 and TRBJ2-2; tentatively, D is TRBD1 (6 bases). V lost 0 bases to trimming and J lost 1 base, with 7 bases between them. Germline lookup yields CDR1 SGHNT and CDR2 YYREEE (reference sequence). This CDR3 contains 15 residues. CDR3 sequence (DNA): TGTGCCAGCAGCTTGGGAGGGGGGAACACCGGGGAGCTGTTTTTT. This sequence encodes CASSLGGGNTGELFF. Together with reference TRBV5-4 and TRBJ2-2, the CDR3 gives the full variable domain: ETGVTQSPTHLIKTRGQQVTLRCSSQSGHNTVSWYQQALGQGPQFIFQYYREEENGRGNFPPRFSGLQFPNYSSELNVNALELDDSALYLCASSLGGGNTGELFFGEGSRLTVL.

The gene calls are TRBV19 and TRBJ1-5; 12 positions agree with TRBD1. V trimming: 5 bases; J trimming: 7 bases; junction bases outside the gene matches: 12. Germline CDR1 LNHDA, CDR2 SQIVND (reference sequence). The CDR3 covers 17 residues. CDR3 DNA sequence: TGTGCCAGTAGTGTAGGAGATGGGGGGACAGGGGGCCAGCCCCAGCATTTT. Its protein is CASSVGDGGTGGQPQHF.

The chain is built from TRBV2 and TRBJ1-2, with D perhaps matching TRBD1 (6 bases). The germline gives CDR1 SNHLY, CDR2 FYNNEI. V lost 7 bases and J 7 bases, leaving 22 bases between the germline ends. The CDR3 is 15 amino acids. The CDR3 DNA is TGTGCCAGCAACCCCCGTACCGGGGGCGGGGGTGGCTACACCTTC. Its translation: CASNPRTGGGGGYTF.

This clone has a single count. This chain links TRBV5-4 with TRBJ2-1; 7 bases are a match to TRBD2. The J segment lost 2 bases and the V segment lost 4 bases, leaving 15 bases of the junction unmatched. CDR1 and CDR2 (germline): SGHNT, YYREEE (reference sequence). This CDR3 has 18 amino acids. CDR3 protein: CASSRDNGLDITYNEQFF. CDR3 DNA: TGTGCCAGCAGCCGCGACAACGGACTAGACATCACCTACAATGAGCAGTTCTTC.

CDR3 residues: CASSPGTGAYSNQPQHF. The CDR3 bases are TGTGCCAGCTCACCGGGGACAGGGGCGTATAGCAATCAGCCCCAGCATTTT. This chain joins TRBV18 and TRBJ1-5, with 10 bases lining up with TRBD1. Germline values: CDR1 KGHSH, CDR2 LQKENI. The length of the CDR3 is 17 residues. J was trimmed by 0 bases and V by 3 bases; bases with no gene match: 5.

This clone has a handful of counts. The chain joins TRBV3-1 (or the pseudogene TRBV3-2) to TRBJ1-5; TRBD1 might be the D (5 bases). Trimming removed 4 bases from V and 3 bases from J, with 28 bases in between. The CDR3 covers 20 residues. The V gene's germline CDR1 is LGHDT and CDR2 YNNKEL (reference sequence). The CDR3 reads CASSPAPGINDIPYNQPQHF. As DNA, the CDR3 is TGTGCCAGCAGCCCCGCTCCAGGGATTAATGACATACCCTACAATCAGCCCCAGCATTTT.

In DNA form, the CDR3 reads TGTGCCAGTAGTCCCGGACAGACCTACGAGCAGTACTTC. Translation: CASSPGQTYEQYF. J is TRBJ2-7 and V is TRBV19, with D possibly being TRBD1 (6 bases). With 5 bases removed from V and 2 bases from J, the gap between germline ends came to 10 bases. Germline CDR1 LNHDA, CDR2 SQIVND (reference sequence). The length of the CDR3 is 13 residues.

V usage is TRBV7-2 and J usage is TRBJ2-1; 8 nucleotides agree with TRBD2. This CDR3 comprises 15 residues. Trimming took 5 bases from V and 5 from J; bases not matched to a gene: 8. Germline CDR1 and CDR2: SGHTA and FQGNSA. Written as DNA, the CDR3 is TGTGCCAGCAGCCCCGCGGGGGGATCTAACAATGAGCAGTTCTTC. Translating gives CASSPAGGSNNEQFF.

This chain uses TRBV5-4 with TRBJ2-1; TRBD2 might be the D (7 bases). The CDR3 is 15 residues long. Deletions cut 0 bases from V and 4 bases from J, with 11 bases between. Germline loops: CDR1 SGHNT, CDR2 YYREEE (reference sequence). The CDR3 loop is CASSLEGGEYNEQFF. CDR3 DNA sequence: TGTGCCAGCAGCTTGGAGGGGGGGGAGTACAATGAGCAGTTCTTC.

Comment on this clone: Additional DNA sequences in this sample encode the identical CDR3. CDR3 residues: CASSPSGRGDYGYTF. The DNA of the CDR3 is TGTGCCAGCTCACCATCCGGCAGGGGGGACTATGGCTACACCTTC. The rearrangement links TRBV18 to TRBJ1-2, with TRBD1 matching 7 bases. After removal of 2 bases from V and 3 bases from J, the junction contained 6 bases not matched to a gene. This CDR3 spans 15 amino acids. Germline assignment: CDR1 KGHSH and CDR2 LQKENI.

V is TRBV10-3 and J is TRBJ2-7; the match to TRBD1 covers 7 bases. CDR1 is ENHRY and CDR2 is SYGVKD in the germline V gene. CDR3 length: 14 residues. Losses at the gene ends were 6 bases for V and 2 bases for J; bases not matched to a gene: 7. CDR3 coding DNA: TGTGCCATCAGATCCACGGGACAGCCCTACGAGCAGTACTTC. Residues: CAIRSTGQPYEQYF.

CDR3 sequence (DNA): TGCAGTGCTAGTCTGGGGAGTGGGGAAAAACTGTTTTTT. Translation: CSASLGSGEKLFF. The chain joins TRBV20-1 to TRBJ1-4; no reliable D call. V was clipped by 3 bases and J by 8 bases, with 13 bases between them. Germline lookup yields CDR1 DFQATT and CDR2 SNEGSKA (reference sequence). The CDR3 runs to 13 residues.

This sequence joins TRBV19 and TRBJ1-2; 8 bases map to TRBD1. V gave up 1 base and J gave up 4 bases; unmatched junction bases: 11. The germline V gene encodes CDR1 LNHDA and CDR2 SQIVND (reference sequence). The CDR3 covers 17 residues. CDR3 coding DNA: TGTGCCAGTAGTATAGGGACAGGGTTTTCGGATTTCTATGGCTACACCTTC. Translated, it gives CASSIGTGFSDFYGYTF.

This rearrangement joins TRBV9 to TRBJ2-2; the D gene is possibly TRBD1 (6 bases). This CDR3 region has 15 residues. V was shortened by 4 bases and J by 1 base, with 11 bases between the two germline ends. In germline, CDR1 is SGDLS, CDR2 YYNGEE. The CDR3 protein is CASSLRTENTGELFF. The CDR3 DNA is TGTGCCAGCAGCCTCCGGACAGAGAACACCGGGGAGCTGTTTTTT.

The chain links TRBV27 to TRBJ1-4, with a weak D call TRBD1 (6 bases). The CDR3 consists of 15 residues. Germline V gene lookup returns CDR1 MNHEY and CDR2 SMNVEV (reference sequence). Trimming took 2 bases from V and 8 from J, leaving 15 bases between them. CDR3 sequence reads: CASSLRWQGNEKLFF. CDR3 nucleotides: TGTGCCAGCAGTTTAAGATGGCAGGGGAACGAAAAACTGTTTTTT.

The chain recombines TRBV5-1 with TRBJ2-2; D gene uncertain. Trimming left V 4 bases short and J 6 bases short, with 10 bases between. Germline CDR1 reads SGHRS; CDR2 reads YFSETQ. The CDR3 totals 13 residues. In DNA form, the CDR3 reads TGCGCCAGCAGCCCGGTGTCCGCCGGGGAGCTGTTTTTT. This sequence encodes CASSPVSAGELFF.

The chain employs TRBV19 and TRBJ1-2; 7 bases are a match to TRBD1. Germline-derived CDR1 and CDR2 are LNHDA and SQIVND (reference sequence). With V trimmed by 4 bases and J by 2 bases, 4 bases remained unmatched. CDR3 length equals 14 residues. This CDR3 is CASSTTGANYGYTF. The CDR3, as DNA: TGTGCCAGTAGTACCACAGGGGCCAACTATGGCTACACCTTC.

The genes are TRBV6-6 and TRBJ2-1, with D possibly matching TRBD1 (6 bases). CDR3 length: 16 residues. Germline V lookup: CDR1 MNHNY, CDR2 SVGAGI (reference sequence). V lost 6 bases to trimming and J lost 0 bases, with 15 bases between them. In nucleotides, the CDR3 is TGTGCCAGCAGAGTATCCGGGACACTCTCCTACAATGAGCAGTTCTTC. This encodes CASRVSGTLSYNEQFF.

The V gene is TRBV5-1, the J gene TRBJ1-2; tentative D call: TRBD1 (5 bases). Trimming shortened V by 0 bases and J by 3 bases, and 9 bases separated the two germline ends. This CDR3 has 14 residues. The germline V gene has CDR1 SGHRS and CDR2 YFSETQ. The CDR3 loop is CASSLDRTDYGYTF. CDR3 in DNA: TGCGCCAGCAGCTTGGACAGGACCGACTATGGCTACACCTTC.

The genes are TRBV4-2 and TRBJ1-2, with TRBD1 matching over 7 bases. The CDR3 extends over 13 amino acids. J gave up 2 bases and V 4 bases, and 1 base lay outside the gene matches. Germline values: CDR1 LGHNA, CDR2 YNFKEQ. The CDR3 region has the DNA TGTGCCAGCAGCCCGACAGGGAACTATGGCTACACCTTC. Translated: CASSPTGNYGYTF.

The chain couples TRBV6-6 to TRBJ2-1; a possible D gene is TRBD1 (5 bases). The germline V and J ends were trimmed by 6 bases and 0 bases, with 12 bases remaining between them. Germline assignment: CDR1 MNHNY and CDR2 SVGAGI (reference sequence). CDR3 length: 15 amino acids. The CDR3 nucleotides read TGTGCCAGCAGCATCGACAGTGACTCCTACAATGAGCAGTTCTTC. Translating it yields CASSIDSDSYNEQFF.